This TCR beta chain was identified during a study of T cells in Graves' hyperthyroidism and ophthalmopathy (dated by TCRdb to between 2018 and 2021). About the full investigation: Peripheral blood samples were taken at initial diagnosis, before any treatment was given. Prospective prediction of ophthalmopathy was tested in an independent validation cohort of 18 hyperthyroidism patients and approximately 17 patients who later progressed to ophthalmopathy. Thyroid tissue and blood T-cell repertoires from six Graves' hyperthyroidism patients were also compared in the study. The 100 or so discovery patients were divided at random into training and test sets in a 7:3 ratio. To identify TCR V-J signatures that set the groups apart, the researchers used a discovery cohort of 100 patients, made up of roughly 40 with Graves' ophthalmopathy and around 58 with stable Graves' hyperthyroidism. According to the paper, TCR Vbeta CDR3 sequencing was carried out on 120 to 150 peripheral blood samples, which came from approximately 41 ophthalmopathy, fewer than 80 hyperthyroidism and about 17 progressor patients. After blood sampling, hyperthyroidism patients were treated with methimazole at a starting dose of 30 mg daily, and ophthalmopathy patients were treated with high-dose intravenous methylprednisolone.

Summary of the overall study and its limitations: Sample size was not statistically predetermined, and blinding of investigators to group allocation was not performed. In validation, the model predicted progression to ophthalmopathy a median of 6.5 months before onset, with approximately 68% sensitivity and roughly 77% specificity. In cross-validation, a model built on a 13 V-J signature told ophthalmopathy apart from stable hyperthyroidism with approximately 90% sensitivity and roughly 83% specificity, and in testing the same model reached 80%/75%. Most expanded thyroid clonotypes (frequency above 0.001) were also detected in blood, suggesting blood repertoires may reflect thyroid immune responses.

The CDR3 numbers 13 residues from cysteine through phenylalanine. CDR3 DNA only is kept here, 39 bases in frame from base 1. CDR1 and CDR2, looked up from the germline V gene, are SGHVS and FNYEAQ. V loses 4 bases, J loses 0 bases, and the germline ends lie 5 bases apart. In this sample, this clonotype turned up many times. Its antigen is still unknown. There are no base qualities to consult, and no much larger clone falls within one base. Ophthalmopathy patients had moderately to severely active disease, Clinical Activity Score of at least 3, NOSPECS grade of at least 4, and duration under 3 months. The study excluded patients with uncontrolled infections, other autoimmune diseases, pregnancy or lactation. Diagnoses were based on clinical symptoms, serum thyroxine and TRAb, thyroid ultrasound and orbital computed tomography. Ficoll-Paque density gradient centrifugation was used to isolate PBMCs from approximately 10 ml of fresh peripheral blood. Trizol reagent was used to extract total RNA, and RNA quality was then checked on an Agilent 2100 Bioanalyzer.

The TCR beta CDR3 regions were amplified from the RNA transcripts. For the first round of RT-PCR on the TCR CDR3, the HTBI primer set was used together with the Qiagen OneStep RT-PCR kit. Libraries were constructed in a second round of multiplex PCR, after which size selection and purification were carried out. The libraries were sequenced on an Illumina HiSeq2000 using paired-end 100 bp reads. The paper's processing steps were these. SOAPnuke was used to process the raw data, removing reads that contained adapters or uncalled bases, had a mean Phred below 15, or lacked an exact match to the constant primer or identifier. COPE v1.2.5 was used to merge the high-quality paired reads, and each unique nucleotide sequence was defined as a clonotype. MiTCR v1.1 was used to align the clonotypes against IMGT TRBV, TRBD and TRBJ reference segments. The analysis was restricted to V-J combinations with a frequency above 0.0001, which together covered just over 98% of the repertoires. The TCS score was defined as F50 (clonal expansion) divided by E x V (chaos), with BLOSUM62-based TCRdist calculated between CDR3 peptides within each V-J. Welch's t-statistics and random forest reduced just over 500 V-J features to roughly 13, which were used in a naive Bayes classifier (R e1071). The public reads were reanalyzed by TCRdb: fastp trimming at Q25, MiXCR alignment, in-frame beta chains only. Each entry merges the rows of one CDR3 protein and shows their most common DNA and genes. The V and J calls come from TCRdb's annotation, not from the publication. The sample contains about 270,000 distinct CDR3 sequences, about 20% of them found a single time. Jointly, the top ten make up around two thirds of the sample.

The source material was blood. The chain couples TRBV7-6 to TRBJ2-3, with the D segment identity uncertain. This sequence originates from a man aged 25-40 years with Graves' ophthalmopathy. The nucleotides read TGTGCCAGCAGCTCCTATAGCACAGATACGCAGTATTTT. Translated, it reads CASSSYSTDTQYF.